The source of this T cell receptor beta chain is a study of early T cells in non-severe SARS-CoV-2 infection. About the research overall: RNA in bulk from unsorted whole blood was sequenced, and chains were unpaired.

Individual cDNA molecules were tagged with unique molecular identifiers. TCRdb itself ran the 5' RACE reads through MiXCR, one entry per CDR3 protein. Of under 95,000 distinct CDR3 sequences listed, roughly 12% are singletons. The V segment lost 1 base and the J segment 6 bases; nucleotides outside the gene matches: 5. Germline V lookup: CDR1 DFQATT, CDR2 SNEGSKA (reference sequence). This CDR3 comprises 15 residues. As regards this clonotype: The antigen remains undetermined.

Study observations and caveats: In VDJdb matching, anti-spike CD8 responses were favored while private and CD4 specificities went missing.

Sequenced input: whole blood. This clonotype was sampled from an adult who was a healthcare worker with PCR-confirmed SARS-CoV-2 infection or an uninfected control (not recorded which). The rearrangement links TRBV20-1 to TRBJ2-1; 11 bases agree with TRBD2. The CDR3 DNA sequence: TGCAGTGCTAGAGTGGGGACTAGCGGTACCAATGAGCAGTTCTTC. Protein sequence: CSARVGTSGTNEQFF.